Described below is a single T cell receptor beta chain sequence and its context. Its target is not known. The sample is drawn from a study of Graves' ophthalmopathy and Graves' hyperthyroidism. Overall study: Peripheral blood collection took place at initial diagnosis, before any treatment. Study-wide results and caveats: The model flagged ophthalmopathy progression at more than 60% sensitivity and nearly 75% specificity.

Where ophthalmopathy was absent within 18 months of follow-up, hyperthyroidism was stable. The PBMCs had their origin in 10 ml of fresh peripheral blood. The study amplified TCR beta CDR3 regions using RNA transcripts. RT-PCR with HTBI primers came first, then second-round multiplex PCR. TCRdb reprocessed the multiplex PCR reads via MiXCR and lists one record per CDR3 protein. This table holds about 420,000 distinct CDR3 sequences, 20% to 25% found once. The CDR3 has 16 residues. Trimming removed 5 bases at V and 2 bases at J, with 18 bases between. Germline lookup yields CDR1 LGHNA and CDR2 YNFKEQ. The sequenced sample consisted of peripheral blood. The clonotype was recovered from a woman aged 18-29 years with stable Graves' hyperthyroidism. This chain links TRBV4-2 with TRBJ2-5; tentative D call: TRBD2 (5 bases). CDR3 bases: TGTGCCAGCAGCAAAGGTGACGGGGTTGGTCAAGAGACCCAGTACTTC. It specifies CASSKGDGVGQETQYF.